The present entry profiles one TCR beta chain with its context. This CDR3 contains 15 residues. Germline assignment: CDR1 SSHAT and CDR2 FNYEAQ (reference sequence). V shed 5 bases and J 2 bases; nucleotides not matched to a gene: 7. Via MiXCR, TCRdb re-called the RT-PCR reads, giving one row per CDR3 protein. The table has more than 600,000 distinct CDR3 sequences, 12% to 15% seen once. The V gene is TRBV7-7, the J gene TRBJ2-3; 7 positions agree with TRBD1. The receptor's source is a female donor in good health, serving as a healthy control. Sequencing was done on a sample of memory CD4+ T cells from blood. CDR3 sequence: CASSLQGRYTDTQYF. The CDR3 bases are TGTGCCAGCAGCCTACAGGGGAGATACACAGATACGCAGTATTTT.